These 20 T cell receptor beta chains came from one sample sequenced in a study of regulatory T cells in long-lasting Graves disease. Arm-PCR with iRepertoire HTBI primers amplified the CDR3 regions for these TCR beta libraries. TCRdb fed the multiplex PCR reads into MiXCR, producing one record per CDR3 protein. Counted here are 400,000 to 600,000 distinct CDR3 sequences, around a fifth occurring once; the ten biggest clones make up roughly 7%. Regarding time point: persistent/refractory GD, antithyroid drugs over 5 years with positive TRAb. The authors made the TCR library using RNA they extracted from PBMCs. The sample consisted of peripheral blood mononuclear cells (PBMCs), taken when the disease was refractory, from a patient treated with antithyroid drugs. These receptors were taken from a female donor with Graves disease.

The J gene is TRBJ2-3, the V gene TRBV7-6; TRBD1 might be the D (6 bases). CDR1 and CDR2 from the germline V gene are SGHVS and FNYEAQ. The ends were cut back, 4 bases at V and 1 base at J, with 15 bases in the middle. The CDR3 consists of 16 residues. The CDR3 DNA is TGTGCCAGCAGCTATTCAACAGGGTTGGGCACAGATACGCAGTATTTT. Its protein product is CASSYSTGLGTDTQYF.

The V and J genes are TRBV20-1 and TRBJ1-1; weak D call: TRBD1 (6 bases). Germline V lookup: CDR1 DFQATT, CDR2 SNEGSKA (reference sequence). The length of the CDR3 is 16 residues. V dropped 2 bases and J dropped 1 base, with 17 bases sitting between them. The CDR3 DNA reads as TGCAGTGCTAGACCGGTGAGGGGGTATACGAACACTGAAGCTTTCTTT. The encoded protein is CSARPVRGYTNTEAFF.

There are many counts of this clonotype. The chain employs TRBV12-3 or TRBV12-4 and TRBJ2-6; D gene unclear. The CDR3 is 15 residues long. V lost 6 bases and J lost 3, with 12 bases in between. The CDR3 spells CASRLGVGGANVLTF. The CDR3 nucleotides are TGTGCCAGCAGATTGGGTGTTGGTGGGGCCAACGTCCTGACTTTC.

This clonotype was seen a handful of times. The CDR3 bases are TGTGCCAGCAGCCAAGTTGAAGGAGCGGGACCCGCGTGGACCCAGTACTTC. Encoded protein: CASSQVEGAGPAWTQYF. This sequence joins TRBV3-1 and TRBJ2-5, with TRBD2 matching over 7 bases. The CDR3 is 17 residues long. Germline CDR1 LGHDT, CDR2 YNNKEL (reference sequence). V shed 1 base, J shed 7 bases, and the junction held 15 bases outside the gene matches.

The genes are TRBV7-9 and TRBJ1-5; TRBD1 aligns across 7 bases. CDR1 and CDR2 (germline): SEHNR, FQNEAQ (reference sequence). The V segment lost 5 bases and the J segment 3 bases; nucleotides outside the gene matches: 13. This CDR3 has 17 amino acids. CDR3 loop: CASSHGYSRGINQPQHF. CDR3 nucleotides: TGTGCCAGCAGCCACGGTTACTCCAGGGGGATCAATCAGCCCCAGCATTTT.

The chain couples TRBV14 to TRBJ2-3, with a tentative D call TRBD1 (6 bases). Germline CDR1 is SGHDN and CDR2 is FVKESK. With 4 bases removed from V and 3 bases from J, the gap between germline ends came to 17 bases. This CDR3 contains 16 residues. CDR3 DNA: TGTGCCAGCAGCCCTTTCTGGGGGACACAAACAGATACGCAGTATTTT. Its translation: CASSPFWGTQTDTQYF.

At least ten counts were recorded for this clonotype. The chain couples TRBV12-3 or TRBV12-4 to TRBJ2-7, with TRBD2 identical over 11 bases. CDR3 length: 14 amino acids. V lost 7 bases to trimming and J lost 6 bases; unmatched junction nucleotides: 8. CDR3 sequence (DNA): TGTGCCAGCACCATAGCGGGGGGGCGTTTCGAGCAGTACTTC. It encodes CASTIAGGRFEQYF.

This clonotype was seen ten or more times. The chain employs TRBV28 and TRBJ1-2; the D gene is possibly TRBD1 (5 bases). The CDR3 loop spans 13 amino acids. CDR1 is MDHEN and CDR2 is SYDVKM in the germline V gene. The germline V and J ends were trimmed by 6 bases and 3 bases, with 11 bases remaining between them. The CDR3: CASRPLGDYGYTF. CDR3 nucleotides: TGTGCCAGCAGACCCTTGGGGGACTATGGCTACACCTTC.

The V and J genes are TRBV24-1 and TRBJ2-2; a possible D gene is TRBD1 (6 bases). The germline gives CDR1 KGHDR, CDR2 SFDVKD. V was cut by 9 bases and J by 1 base, with 14 bases left in between. CDR3 length: 15 residues. CDR3 sequence: CATADRDKNTGELFF. The CDR3 DNA sequence: TGTGCCACCGCTGACCGGGACAAGAACACCGGGGAGCTGTTTTTT.

This clonotype occurred a few times. The genes are TRBV6-1 and TRBJ1-4; a possible D gene is TRBD1 (6 bases). The CDR3 is made up of 13 amino acids. Looked up from germline, CDR1 is MNHNS and CDR2 is SASEGT. V was pared by 8 bases and J by 5 bases, with 12 bases between. The DNA for the CDR3 is TGTGCCAGCGGACAGCCCCGGAATGAAAAACTGTTTTTT. As protein: CASGQPRNEKLFF.

V gene TRBV28 combines with J gene TRBJ2-7, with TRBD2 matching over 8 bases. After removal of 9 bases from V and 6 bases from J, the junction contained 10 bases not matched to a gene. The CDR3 spans 13 residues. Germline V lookup: CDR1 MDHEN, CDR2 SYDVKM. The CDR3 loop reads CASRPGGPSEQYF. CDR3 DNA sequence: TGTGCCAGTCGTCCGGGGGGGCCGTCCGAGCAGTACTTC. The full variable domain, rest sourced from reference TRBV28 and TRBJ2-7, is DVKVTQSSRYLVKRTGEKVFLECVQDMDHENMFWYRQDPGLGLRLIYFSYDVKMKEKGDIPEGYSVSREKKERFSLILESASTNQTSMYLCASRPGGPSEQYFGPGTRLTVT.

The chain joins TRBV3-1 to TRBJ2-1, with 9 bases fitting TRBD2. CDR1 is LGHDT and CDR2 is YNNKEL in the germline V gene (reference sequence). V lost 4 bases, J lost 3 bases, and 7 bases stayed unmatched. The CDR3 covers 16 residues. As DNA, the CDR3 is TGTGCCAGCAGCCTGAGCCTAGCGGGGTACTACAATGAGCAGTTCTTC. Residues: CASSLSLAGYYNEQFF.

The chain carries TRBV11-3 and TRBJ2-7, with TRBD2 matching 9 bases. Germline V gene data show CDR1 as SGHNT and CDR2 as YENEEA. J lost 9 bases, V lost 4 bases, and 10 bases had no gene match. The CDR3 has 14 residues. In nucleotides, the CDR3 is TGTGCCAGCAGCTCGGGTAGCGGGAGTCTCGGGCAGTACTTC. Translated: CASSSGSGSLGQYF.

This clonotype was picked up many times. This chain joins TRBV28 and TRBJ2-5; D assignment may be TRBD1 or TRBD2 (5 bases each). CDR3 size: 15 residues. CDR1 and CDR2 (germline): MDHEN, SYDVKM. Trimming shortened V by 6 bases and J by 5 bases, and 19 bases separated the two germline ends. The CDR3 DNA reads as TGTGCCAGCAGCCAGACCGGGACCGCCGGGGAGACCCAGTACTTC. Translated: CASSQTGTAGETQYF.

A few counts support this clonotype. The chain carries TRBV6-2 or TRBV6-3 and TRBJ2-7; 9 nucleotides match TRBD2. CDR1 is MNHEY, CDR2 SVGEGT, per germline. The ends lost 0 bases at V and 3 bases at J; junction bases unmatched: 9. This CDR3 contains 17 residues. Here the CDR3 reads CASSYSGYSGSGYEQYF. In nucleotides, the CDR3 is TGTGCCAGCAGTTACTCAGGATATAGCGGGAGCGGCTACGAGCAGTACTTC.

This clonotype was recorded at least ten times. The genes are TRBV10-1 and TRBJ1-6, with D possibly being TRBD1 (6 bases). Germline values: CDR1 WNHNN, CDR2 SYGVQD (reference sequence). CDR3 length: 15 residues. The V and J ends lost 3 bases and 8 bases respectively, with 14 bases between them. In DNA form, the CDR3 reads TGCGCCAGCAGTGAACTTCGGGGGCCGGATTCACCCCTCCACTTT. Protein: CASSELRGPDSPLHF.

This clonotype was found many times. The CDR3 DNA is TGCAGTGCTAGGGGCCGGGGATGGACTGAAGCTTTCTTT. Its protein product is CSARGRGWTEAFF. The V and J genes are TRBV20-1 and TRBJ1-1; D ambiguous. V was cut by 3 bases and J by 5 bases, with 13 bases left in between. This CDR3 has 13 residues. CDR1 is DFQATT and CDR2 is SNEGSKA in the germline V gene (reference sequence).

This clonotype was counted ten times or more. One end of the junction does not line up with germline, which may come from a read error. The V and J genes are TRBV10-3 and TRBJ2-7; 7 nucleotides match TRBD1. The CDR3 length is 14 residues. Germline CDR1 is ENHRY and CDR2 is SYGVKD. The CDR3 bases are TGTGCCATCAGTGACCCATCCGACAGGGAAGAACTCGACTTC. Translated: CAISDPSDREELDF.

Only a few counts were recorded for this clonotype. The chain is built from TRBV11-3 and TRBJ2-7, with D perhaps TRBD2 (6 bases). The CDR3 loop spans 15 amino acids. CDR1 is SGHNT, CDR2 YENEEA, per germline. Trimming cost V 8 bases and J 7 bases, with 24 bases left between them. The CDR3 spells CASSPTGSRRAEQYF. As DNA, the CDR3 is TGTGCCAGCTCCCCAACGGGTAGCAGGAGGGCTGAGCAGTACTTC.

The V and J genes are TRBV15 and TRBJ1-6; maybe TRBD1 (5 bases). The CDR3 sequence is 13 residues long. The germline V and J ends were trimmed by 0 bases and 9 bases, with 6 bases remaining between them. CDR1 is LNHNV and CDR2 is YYDKDF in the germline V gene (reference sequence). This CDR3 is CATSRDGASPLHF. As DNA, the CDR3 is TGTGCCACCAGCAGAGATGGGGCTTCACCCCTCCACTTT.